This T cell receptor beta chain was obtained from a study of cytomegalovirus exposure and HLA in healthy donors. The CDR3 is 10 amino acids. Trimming stripped 6 bases from V and 13 bases from J, with 12 bases between. Germline CDR1 and CDR2: WNHNN and SYGVQD (reference sequence). Unrecorded immune exposure was likely among donors, who were nominally healthy when sampled. Study-level results: Researchers counted roughly 160 TCR beta chains as cytomegalovirus-associated.

13 Jbeta primers and 60 Vbeta primers were used for the PCR. Some clones are missing from TCRdb's copy, which holds only in-frame ones; the method was immunoSEQ multiplex PCR. This sample carries fewer than 110,000 clones, roughly 71% of them seen once, and the ten largest clones take over 9.5%. A word on this clone: The antigen is unknown.

V gene TRBV10-1 combines with J gene TRBJ2-5; no clear D. Sequencing was done on a sample of PBMCs. The receptor was isolated from a man aged 45-60 years in good health and CMV-seronegative. The CDR3 DNA is TGCGCCAGCAGCCCCCAGAAGCGGTACTTC. It yields the protein CASSPQKRYF.